This T cell receptor beta chain was recovered during a study of shared clonotypes between healthy human individuals. Naive CD8 cells were CD45RO-negative, positively selected for CCR7, excluding terminally differentiated effector memory CD45RA+ cells. Findings and limits, study-wide: Naive CD4 clonotypes overlapped across a handful of donors at around 4.7%. Naive subsets, compared against memory subsets, generally had larger estimated richness values.

CDR3 size: 15 residues. V lost 4 bases to trimming and J lost 4 bases, with 15 bases between them. Germline lookup yields CDR1 MGHRA and CDR2 YSYEKL. Comments on this clone: Its cognate antigen is unknown.

It was at deep level that the assay was run. Genomic DNA (from each subset) was split evenly across several immunoSEQ plates. Here immunoSEQ multiplex PCR was the method, and the copy in TCRdb shows in-frame clones only, minus some. Of millions of clones listed, approximately 94% are singletons. Material: naive CD8+ T cells from PBMCs. The receptor was isolated from a man between 18 and 29 years old in good health. Some clones in this sample may be carry-over from other donors' samples. V and J are TRBV4-1 and TRBJ2-3; D not resolved. CDR3 region: CASSPRLGQPDTQYF. CDR3 nucleotides: TGCGCCAGCAGCCCGCGATTGGGCCAGCCAGATACGCAGTATTTT.